This TCR beta chain was sequenced during a study of OX40 agonist ivuxolimab in advanced cancers. The CDR3 extends over 14 amino acids. Germline values: CDR1 MNHEY, CDR2 SVGAGI. V gave up 6 bases and J gave up 1 base, with 13 bases separating them. Sequencing was performed with immunoSEQ multiplex PCR; in TCRdb, only in-frame clones are kept and a portion is missing. Here the sample spans roughly 100,000 clones, roughly 84% being singletons. The specimen was CD4+ or CD8+ T cells sorted from blood, collected in a trial of the OX40 agonist ivuxolimab. This TCR was recovered from an adult with an advanced solid tumor such as melanoma, head and neck, liver or kidney cancer. J is TRBJ2-7 and V is TRBV6-5, with a weak D call TRBD1 (5 bases). CDR3 amino acids: CASSIQGRSYEQYF. In DNA form, the CDR3 reads TGTGCCAGCAGCATCCAGGGAAGGTCCTACGAGCAGTACTTC.